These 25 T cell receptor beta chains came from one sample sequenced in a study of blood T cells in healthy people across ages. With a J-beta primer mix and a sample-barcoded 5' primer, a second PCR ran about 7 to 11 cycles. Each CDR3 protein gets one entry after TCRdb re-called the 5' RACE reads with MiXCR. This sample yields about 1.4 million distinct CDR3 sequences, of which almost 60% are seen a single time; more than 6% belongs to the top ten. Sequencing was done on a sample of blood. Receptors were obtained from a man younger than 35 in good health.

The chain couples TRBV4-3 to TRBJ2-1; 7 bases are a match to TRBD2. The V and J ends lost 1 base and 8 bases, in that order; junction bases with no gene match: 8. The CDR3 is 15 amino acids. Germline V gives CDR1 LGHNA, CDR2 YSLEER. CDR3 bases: TGCGCCAGCAGCCAAGTATGGGGGGGGACCCATGAGCAGTTCTTC. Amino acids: CASSQVWGGTHEQFF.

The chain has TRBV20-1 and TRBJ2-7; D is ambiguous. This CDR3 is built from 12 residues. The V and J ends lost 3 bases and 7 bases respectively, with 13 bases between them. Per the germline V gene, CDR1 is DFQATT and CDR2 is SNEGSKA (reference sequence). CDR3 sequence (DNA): TGCAGTGCTAGCCCTCCGTGGAATGAGCAGTACTTC. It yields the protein CSASPPWNEQYF.

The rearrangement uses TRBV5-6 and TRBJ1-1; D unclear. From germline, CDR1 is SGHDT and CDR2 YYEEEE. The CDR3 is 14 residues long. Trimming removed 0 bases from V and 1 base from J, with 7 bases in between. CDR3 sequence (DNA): TGTGCCAGCAGCTTGGCCTCTTGGAACACTGAAGCTTTCTTT. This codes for CASSLASWNTEAFF.

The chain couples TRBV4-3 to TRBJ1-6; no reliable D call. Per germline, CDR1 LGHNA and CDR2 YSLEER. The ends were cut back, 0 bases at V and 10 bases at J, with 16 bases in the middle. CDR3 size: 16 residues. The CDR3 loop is CASSQEVWFEKSPLHF. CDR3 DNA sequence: TGCGCCAGCAGCCAAGAAGTCTGGTTCGAGAAATCACCCCTCCACTTT.

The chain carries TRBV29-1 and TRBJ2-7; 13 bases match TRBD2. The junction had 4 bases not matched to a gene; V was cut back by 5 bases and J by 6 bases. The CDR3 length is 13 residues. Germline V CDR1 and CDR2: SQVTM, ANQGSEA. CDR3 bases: TGCAGCGTTCCCGGGACTAGCGGGACCGAGCAGTACTTC. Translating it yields CSVPGTSGTEQYF.

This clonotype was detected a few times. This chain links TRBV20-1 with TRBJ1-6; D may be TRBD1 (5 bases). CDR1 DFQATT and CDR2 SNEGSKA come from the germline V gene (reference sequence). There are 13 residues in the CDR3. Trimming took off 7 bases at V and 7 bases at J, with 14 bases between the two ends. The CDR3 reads CSVLGRLNSPLHF. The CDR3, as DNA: TGCAGTGTTTTGGGACGGCTAAATTCACCCCTCCACTTT.

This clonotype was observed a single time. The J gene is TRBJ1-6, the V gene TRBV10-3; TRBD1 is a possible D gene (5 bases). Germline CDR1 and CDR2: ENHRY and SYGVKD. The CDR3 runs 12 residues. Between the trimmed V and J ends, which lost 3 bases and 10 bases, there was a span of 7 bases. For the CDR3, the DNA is TGTGCCATCAGTGAAGGGGAATCACCCCTCCACTTT. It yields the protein CAISEGESPLHF.

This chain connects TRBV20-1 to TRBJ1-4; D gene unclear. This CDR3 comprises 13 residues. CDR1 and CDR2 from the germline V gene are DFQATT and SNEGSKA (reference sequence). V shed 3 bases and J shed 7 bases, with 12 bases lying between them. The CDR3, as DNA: TGCAGTGCTAGTGGGCATCCCAGTGAAAAACTGTTTTTT. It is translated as CSASGHPSEKLFF.

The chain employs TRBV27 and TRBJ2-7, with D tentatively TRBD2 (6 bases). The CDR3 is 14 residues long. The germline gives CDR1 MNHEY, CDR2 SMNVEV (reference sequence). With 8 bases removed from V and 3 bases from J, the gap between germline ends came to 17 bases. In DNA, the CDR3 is TGTGCCAGCGGACGAGCGGGTGGGCACTACGAGCAGTACTTC. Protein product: CASGRAGGHYEQYF.

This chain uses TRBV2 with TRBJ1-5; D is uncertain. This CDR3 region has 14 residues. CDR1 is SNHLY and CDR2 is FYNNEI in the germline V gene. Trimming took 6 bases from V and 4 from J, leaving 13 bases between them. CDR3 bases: TGTGCCAGCAGCATGGGCAGGCTGAATCAGCCCCAGCATTTT. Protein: CASSMGRLNQPQHF. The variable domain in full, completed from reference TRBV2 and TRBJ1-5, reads EPEVTQTPSHQVTQMGQEVILRCVPISNHLYFYWYRQILGQKVEFLVSFYNNEISEKSEIFDDQFSVERPDGSNFTLKIRSTKLEDSAMYFCASSMGRLNQPQHFGDGTRLSIL.

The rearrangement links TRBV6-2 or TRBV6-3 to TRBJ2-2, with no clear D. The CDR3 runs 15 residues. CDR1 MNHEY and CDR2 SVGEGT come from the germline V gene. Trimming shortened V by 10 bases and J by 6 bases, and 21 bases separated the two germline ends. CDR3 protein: CATISLGFGPGELFF. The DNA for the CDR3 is TGTGCCACCATATCGTTGGGCTTCGGTCCCGGGGAGCTGTTTTTT.

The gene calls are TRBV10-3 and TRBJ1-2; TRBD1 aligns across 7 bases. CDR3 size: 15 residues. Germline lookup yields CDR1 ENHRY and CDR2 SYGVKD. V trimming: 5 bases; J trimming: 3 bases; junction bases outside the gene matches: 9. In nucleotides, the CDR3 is TGTGCCATCAGTAAGAAAACAGGGGAGGACTATGGCTACACCTTC. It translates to CAISKKTGEDYGYTF.

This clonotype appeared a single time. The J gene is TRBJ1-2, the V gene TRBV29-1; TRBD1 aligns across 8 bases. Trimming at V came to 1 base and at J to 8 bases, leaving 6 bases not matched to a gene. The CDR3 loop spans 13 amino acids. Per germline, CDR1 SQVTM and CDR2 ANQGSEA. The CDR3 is CSVEGSAGGGYTF. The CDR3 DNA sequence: TGCAGCGTTGAAGGGTCGGCAGGGGGCGGCTACACCTTC.

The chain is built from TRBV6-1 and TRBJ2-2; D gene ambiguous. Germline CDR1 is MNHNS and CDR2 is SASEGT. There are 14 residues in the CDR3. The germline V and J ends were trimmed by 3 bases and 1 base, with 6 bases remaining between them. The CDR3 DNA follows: TGTGCCAGCAGTGAGCAACTGAACACCGGGGAGCTGTTTTTT. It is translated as CASSEQLNTGELFF.

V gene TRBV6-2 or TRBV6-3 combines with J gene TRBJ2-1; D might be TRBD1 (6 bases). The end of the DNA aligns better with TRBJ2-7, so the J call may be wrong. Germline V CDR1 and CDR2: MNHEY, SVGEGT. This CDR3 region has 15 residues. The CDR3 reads CASSYSRTVHNEQYF. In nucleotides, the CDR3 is TGTGCCAGCAGTTACTCACGGACAGTTCACAATGAGCAGTACTTC.

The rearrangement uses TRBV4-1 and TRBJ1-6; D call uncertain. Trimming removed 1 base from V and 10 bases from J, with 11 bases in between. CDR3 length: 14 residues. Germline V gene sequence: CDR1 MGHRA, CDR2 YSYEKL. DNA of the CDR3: TGCGCCAGCAGCCAAGTGGGCGGGAGGTCACCCCTCCACTTT. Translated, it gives CASSQVGGRSPLHF.

The CDR3 nucleotides read TGTGCCAGCAGCTTAAACAGGGAAGGTGTAGCTTTCTTT. Encoded protein: CASSLNREGVAFF. The chain links TRBV11-2 to TRBJ1-1; possible D gene TRBD1, 6 bases. CDR3 length: 13 residues. V was trimmed by 2 bases and J by 10 bases, leaving 14 bases between them. Looked up from germline, CDR1 is SGHAT and CDR2 is FQNNGV.

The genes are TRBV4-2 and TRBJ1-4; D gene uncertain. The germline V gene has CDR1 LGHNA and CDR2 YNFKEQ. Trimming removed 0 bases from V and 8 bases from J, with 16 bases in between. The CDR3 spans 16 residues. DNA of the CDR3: TGTGCCAGCAGCCAAGATAAAGGCGGAGGGAACGAAAAACTGTTTTTT. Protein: CASSQDKGGGNEKLFF.

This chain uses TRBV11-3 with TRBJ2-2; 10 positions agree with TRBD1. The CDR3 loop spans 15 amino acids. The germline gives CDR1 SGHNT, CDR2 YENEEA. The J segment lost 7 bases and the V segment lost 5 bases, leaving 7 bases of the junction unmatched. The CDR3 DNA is TGTGCCAGCAGCACCCGGGACAGGGGTGTCGGGGAGCTGTTTTTT. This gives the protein CASSTRDRGVGELFF.

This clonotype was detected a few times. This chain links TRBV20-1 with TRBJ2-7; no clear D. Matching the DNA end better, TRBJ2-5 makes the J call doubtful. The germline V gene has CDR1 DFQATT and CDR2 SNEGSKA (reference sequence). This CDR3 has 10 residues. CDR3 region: CSARLETQYF. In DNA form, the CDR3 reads TGCAGTGCTAGATTGGAGACCCAGTACTTC.

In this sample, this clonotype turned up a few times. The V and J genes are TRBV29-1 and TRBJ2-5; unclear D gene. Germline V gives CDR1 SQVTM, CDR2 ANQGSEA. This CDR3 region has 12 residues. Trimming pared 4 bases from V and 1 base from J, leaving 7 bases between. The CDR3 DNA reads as TGCAGCGTTGGAATAGGCCAAGAGACCCAGTACTTC. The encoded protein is CSVGIGQETQYF.

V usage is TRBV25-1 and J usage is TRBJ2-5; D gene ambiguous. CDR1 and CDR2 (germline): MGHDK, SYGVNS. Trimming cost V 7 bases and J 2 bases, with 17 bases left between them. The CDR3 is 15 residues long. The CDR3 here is CASTQAGQLQETQYF. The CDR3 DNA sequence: TGTGCCAGCACGCAGGCAGGCCAACTACAAGAGACCCAGTACTTC.

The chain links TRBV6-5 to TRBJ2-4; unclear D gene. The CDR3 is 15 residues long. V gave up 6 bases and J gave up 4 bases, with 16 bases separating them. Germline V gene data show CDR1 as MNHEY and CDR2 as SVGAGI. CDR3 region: CASSVKGSPKNIQYF. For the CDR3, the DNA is TGTGCCAGCAGCGTAAAGGGTTCCCCGAAAAACATTCAGTACTTC.

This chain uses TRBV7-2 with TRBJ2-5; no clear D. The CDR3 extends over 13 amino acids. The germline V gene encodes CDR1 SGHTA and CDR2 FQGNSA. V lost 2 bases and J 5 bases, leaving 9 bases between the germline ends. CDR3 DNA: TGTGCCAGCAGCTTAATAGTTTACGAGACCCAGTACTTC. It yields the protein CASSLIVYETQYF.

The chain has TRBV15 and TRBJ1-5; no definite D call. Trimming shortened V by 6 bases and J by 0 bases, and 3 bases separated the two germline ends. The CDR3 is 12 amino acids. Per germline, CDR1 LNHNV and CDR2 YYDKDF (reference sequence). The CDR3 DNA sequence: TGTGCCACCAGTCTTAGCAATCAGCCCCAGCATTTT. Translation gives CATSLSNQPQHF.